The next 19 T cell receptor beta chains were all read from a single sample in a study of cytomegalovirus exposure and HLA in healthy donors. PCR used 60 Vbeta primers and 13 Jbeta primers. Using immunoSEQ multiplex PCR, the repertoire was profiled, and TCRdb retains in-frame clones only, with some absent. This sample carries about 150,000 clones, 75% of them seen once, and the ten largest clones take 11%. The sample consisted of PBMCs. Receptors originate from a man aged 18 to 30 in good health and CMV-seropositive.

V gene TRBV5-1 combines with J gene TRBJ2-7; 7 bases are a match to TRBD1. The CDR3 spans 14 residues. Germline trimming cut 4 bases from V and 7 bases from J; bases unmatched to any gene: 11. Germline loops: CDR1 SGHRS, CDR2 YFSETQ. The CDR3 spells CASSLDRELDEQYF. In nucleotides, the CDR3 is TGCGCCAGCAGCCTTGACAGGGAACTAGATGAGCAGTACTTC. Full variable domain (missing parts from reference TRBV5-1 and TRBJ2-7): KAGVTQTPRYLIKTRGQQVTLSCSPISGHRSVSWYQQTPGQGLQFLFEYFSETQRNKGNFPGRFSGRQFSNSRSEMNVSTLELGDSALYLCASSLDRELDEQYFGPGTRLTVT.

This chain's CDR3 is CASSWTSGRSGEQYF. The CDR3 nucleotides read TGTGCCAGCAGTTGGACTAGCGGGAGATCCGGCGAGCAGTACTTC. The rearrangement links TRBV6-5 to TRBJ2-7; 13 positions agree with TRBD2. Germline CDR1 is MNHEY and CDR2 is SVGAGI. J was trimmed by 6 bases and V by 4 bases; bases with no gene match: 6. The length of the CDR3 is 15 residues.

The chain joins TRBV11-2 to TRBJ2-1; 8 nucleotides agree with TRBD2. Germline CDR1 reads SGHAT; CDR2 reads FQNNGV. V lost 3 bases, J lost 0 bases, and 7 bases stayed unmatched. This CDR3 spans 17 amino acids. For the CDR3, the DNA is TGTGCCAGCAGCTTCAACGCCGGGACTAGCTCCTACAATGAGCAGTTCTTC. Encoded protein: CASSFNAGTSSYNEQFF.

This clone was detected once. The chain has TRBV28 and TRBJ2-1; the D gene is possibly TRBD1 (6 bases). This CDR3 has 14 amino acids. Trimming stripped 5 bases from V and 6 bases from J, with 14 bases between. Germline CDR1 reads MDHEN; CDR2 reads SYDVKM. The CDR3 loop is CASSPRTGFNEQFF. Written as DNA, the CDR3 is TGTGCCAGCAGTCCGCGCACAGGGTTCAATGAGCAGTTCTTC.

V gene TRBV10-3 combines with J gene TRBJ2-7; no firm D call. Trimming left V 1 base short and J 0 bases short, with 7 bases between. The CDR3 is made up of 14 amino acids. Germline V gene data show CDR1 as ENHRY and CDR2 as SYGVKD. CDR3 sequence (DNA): TGTGCCATCAGTGAGTTATGGAGCTCCTACGAGCAGTACTTC. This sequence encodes CAISELWSSYEQYF.

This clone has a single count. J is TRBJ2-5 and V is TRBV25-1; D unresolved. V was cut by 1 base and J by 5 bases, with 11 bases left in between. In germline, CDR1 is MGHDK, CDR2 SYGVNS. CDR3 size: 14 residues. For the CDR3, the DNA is TGTGCCAGCAGTGAATCTGCTAGATTGGAGACCCAGTACTTC. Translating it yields CASSESARLETQYF.

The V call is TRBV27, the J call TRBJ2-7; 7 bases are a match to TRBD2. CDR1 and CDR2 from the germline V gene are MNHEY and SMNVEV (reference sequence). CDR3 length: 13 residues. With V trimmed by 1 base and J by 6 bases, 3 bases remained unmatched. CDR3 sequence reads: CASSLFSSGEQYF. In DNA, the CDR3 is TGTGCCAGCAGTTTATTCTCTAGCGGCGAGCAGTACTTC.

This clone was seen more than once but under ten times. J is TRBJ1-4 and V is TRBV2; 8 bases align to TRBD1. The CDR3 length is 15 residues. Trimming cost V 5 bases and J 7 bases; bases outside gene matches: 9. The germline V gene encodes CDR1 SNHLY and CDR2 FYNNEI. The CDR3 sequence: CASSPRTGGIEKLFF. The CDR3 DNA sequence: TGTGCCAGCAGTCCCCGTACAGGGGGGATTGAAAAACTGTTTTTT. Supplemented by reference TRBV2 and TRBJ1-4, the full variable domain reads EPEVTQTPSHQVTQMGQEVILRCVPISNHLYFYWYRQILGQKVEFLVSFYNNEISEKSEIFDDQFSVERPDGSNFTLKIRSTKLEDSAMYFCASSPRTGGIEKLFFGSGTQLSVL.

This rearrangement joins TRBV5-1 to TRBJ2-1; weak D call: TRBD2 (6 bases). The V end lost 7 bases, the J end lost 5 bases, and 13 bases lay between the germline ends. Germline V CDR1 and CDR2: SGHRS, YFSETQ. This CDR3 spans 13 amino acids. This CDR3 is CASSLAPHNEQFF. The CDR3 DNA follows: TGCGCCAGCTCACTAGCTCCCCACAATGAGCAGTTCTTC.

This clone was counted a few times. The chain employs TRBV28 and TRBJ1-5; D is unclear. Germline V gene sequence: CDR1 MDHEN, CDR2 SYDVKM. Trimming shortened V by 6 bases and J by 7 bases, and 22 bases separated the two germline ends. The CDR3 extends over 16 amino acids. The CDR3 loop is CASRQRMAGLRQPQHF. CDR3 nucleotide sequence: TGTGCCAGCAGGCAGCGAATGGCGGGATTGAGGCAGCCCCAGCATTTT.

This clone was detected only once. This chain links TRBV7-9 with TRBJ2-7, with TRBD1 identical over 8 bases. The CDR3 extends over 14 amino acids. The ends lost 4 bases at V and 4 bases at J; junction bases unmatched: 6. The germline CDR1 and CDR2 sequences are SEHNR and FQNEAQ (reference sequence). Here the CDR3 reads CASSSGTGAYEQYF. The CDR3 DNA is TGTGCCAGCAGCTCCGGGACAGGCGCTTACGAGCAGTACTTC. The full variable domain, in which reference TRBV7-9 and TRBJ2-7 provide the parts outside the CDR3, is DTGVSQNPRHKITKRGQNVTFRCDPISEHNRLYWYRQTLGQGPEFLTYFQNEAQLEKSRLLSDRFSAERPKGSFSTLEIQRTEQGDSAMYLCASSSGTGAYEQYFGPGTRLTVT.

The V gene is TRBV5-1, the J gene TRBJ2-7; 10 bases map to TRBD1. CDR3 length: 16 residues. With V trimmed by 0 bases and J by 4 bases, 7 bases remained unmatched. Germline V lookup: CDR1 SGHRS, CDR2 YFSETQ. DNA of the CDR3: TGCGCCAGCAGCTTGGGGTGGTGGGACAGGGGTTACGAGCAGTACTTC. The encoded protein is CASSLGWWDRGYEQYF.

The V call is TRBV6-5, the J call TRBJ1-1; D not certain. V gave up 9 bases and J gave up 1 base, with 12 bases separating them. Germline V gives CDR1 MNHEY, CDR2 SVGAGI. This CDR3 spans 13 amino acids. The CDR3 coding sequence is TGTGCCAGTACCCGTGCAGGGAACACTGAAGCTTTCTTT. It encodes CASTRAGNTEAFF.

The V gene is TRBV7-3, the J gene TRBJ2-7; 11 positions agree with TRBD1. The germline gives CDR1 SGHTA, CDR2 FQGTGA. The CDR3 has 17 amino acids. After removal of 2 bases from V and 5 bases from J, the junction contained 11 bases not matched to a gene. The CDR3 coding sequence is TGTGCCAGCAGCTTAGGTTTTGGGACAGGGGGTTTCCACGAGCAGTACTTC. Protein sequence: CASSLGFGTGGFHEQYF.

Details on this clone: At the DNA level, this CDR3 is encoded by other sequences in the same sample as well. The CDR3 DNA reads TGTGCCAGCTCACCCCCCCCGGAGGGTAATGAAAAACTGTTTTTT. Its translation: CASSPPPEGNEKLFF. The genes are TRBV18 and TRBJ1-4; unclear D gene. The CDR3 contains 15 residues. The V gene lost 3 bases and the J gene lost 4 bases, with 12 bases spanning the gap. CDR1 KGHSH and CDR2 LQKENI come from the germline V gene.

The DNA of the CDR3 is TGTGCCAGCAGCCTAGCGGGAGCCAGGGAGACCCAGTACTTC. This sequence encodes CASSLAGARETQYF. V and J are TRBV7-3 and TRBJ2-5; 10 bases are shared with TRBD2. The germline CDR1 and CDR2 sequences are SGHTA and FQGTGA. This CDR3 contains 14 residues. J gave up 5 bases and V 5 bases, and 5 bases lay outside the gene matches.

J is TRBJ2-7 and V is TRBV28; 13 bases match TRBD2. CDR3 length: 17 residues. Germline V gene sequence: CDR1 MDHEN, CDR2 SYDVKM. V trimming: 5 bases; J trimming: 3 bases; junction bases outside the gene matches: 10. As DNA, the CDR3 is TGTGCCAGCAGTCCCCAGCAGGGACTAGCGGGGATCTACGAGCAGTACTTC. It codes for CASSPQQGLAGIYEQYF.

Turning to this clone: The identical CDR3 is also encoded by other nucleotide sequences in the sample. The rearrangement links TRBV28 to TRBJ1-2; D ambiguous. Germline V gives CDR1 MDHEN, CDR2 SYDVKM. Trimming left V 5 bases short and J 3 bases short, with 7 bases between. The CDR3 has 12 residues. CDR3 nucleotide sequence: TGTGCCAGCAGTCCCCGTGACTATGGCTACACCTTC. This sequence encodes CASSPRDYGYTF.

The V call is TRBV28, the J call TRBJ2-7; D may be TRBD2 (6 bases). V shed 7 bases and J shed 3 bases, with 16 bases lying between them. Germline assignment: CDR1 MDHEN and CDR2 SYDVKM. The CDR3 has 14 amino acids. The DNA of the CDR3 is TGTGCCAGCACCACCCCGGGGGTCGTCTACGAGCAGTACTTC. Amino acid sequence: CASTTPGVVYEQYF.